A selection of T cell receptor beta chains follows, all from one sample in a study of T cell repertoires in cytomegalovirus infection. TCRdb fed the reads into MiXCR, producing one record per CDR3 protein. The data contain approximately 630,000 distinct CDR3 sequences, approximately 24% of them seen just once; the ten biggest clones take up 6.5% to 10%. The specimen sequenced was CD8+ T cells from PBMCs. Receptor source: a human donor in good health (CMV status not recorded). Some clones in this sample may be carry-over from other donors' samples. CDR3s include the opening cysteine and the closing phenylalanine or tryptophan. D genes are given only for firm matches. Size is stated for part of the rows, as once, few or many counts, or as a class when the clone is expanded.

j_gene,abundance,v_gene,d_gene,CDR3aa,CDR3nt
TRBJ1-4,-,TRBV28,-,CASSLLGAPREKLFF,TGTGCCAGCAGTTTATTAGGGGCCCCGAGGGAAAAACTGTTTTTT
TRBJ1-2,-,TRBV6-5,-,CASSPPAGRLDYGYTF,TGTGCCAGCAGCCCTCCGGCGGGGAGGCTAGACTATGGCTACACCTTC
TRBJ2-5,-,TRBV5-6,-,CASSGGPGETQYF,TGTGCCAGCAGCGGCGGGCCCGGTGAGACCCAGTACTTC
TRBJ1-2,few,TRBV9,-,CASSVAARAQANYGYTF,TGTGCCAGCAGCGTAGCTGCGAGGGCCCAAGCTAACTATGGCTACACCTTC
TRBJ2-1,many,TRBV28,TRBD1,CASSPRRTGGVEFF,TGTGCCAGCAGCCCCCGTCGCACAGGGGGCGTAGAGTTCTTC
TRBJ1-2,few,TRBV7-9,-,CASSSGGLDLGYTF,TGTGCCAGCAGCTCCGGGGGATTGGATTTGGGCTACACCTTC
TRBJ2-1,-,TRBV6-2/TRBV6-3,-,CASRWGHEQFF,TGTGCCAGCAGGTGGGGCCATGAGCAGTTCTTC
TRBJ2-1,many,TRBV7-9,-,CASSPPNGRDKAVHEQFF,TGTGCCAGCAGCCCACCTAACGGCAGGGACAAAGCGGTCCATGAGCAGTTCTTC
TRBJ2-2,many,TRBV7-6,-,CASSLLGRGNTGELFF,TGTGCCAGCAGCTTATTGGGCAGGGGGAACACCGGGGAGCTGTTTTTT
TRBJ2-7,few,TRBV27,TRBD2,CASSRGGRYYEQYF,TGTGCCAGCAGTCGGGGGGGCAGGTACTACGAGCAGTACTTC
TRBJ1-2,few,TRBV19,-,CASIQYHGGENGYTF,TGTGCCAGTATCCAATACCACGGGGGGGAGAATGGCTACACCTTC
TRBJ1-5,-,TRBV23-1,-,CASSQSISRGRNQPQHF,TGCGCCAGCAGTCAATCGATATCCAGGGGCCGTAATCAGCCCCAGCATTTT
TRBJ1-6,many,TRBV7-2,-,CASSLEYSPLHF,TGTGCCAGCAGCTTAGAGTATTCACCCCTCCACTTT
TRBJ2-1,few,TRBV6-1,TRBD1,CASSERGQDEQFF,TGTGCCAGCAGTGAAAGGGGGCAGGATGAGCAGTTCTTC
TRBJ1-1,-,TRBV14,-,CASSQEGDSGVWPNTEAFF,TGTGCCAGCAGCCAAGAGGGGGACTCGGGTGTCTGGCCGAACACTGAAGCTTTCTTT
TRBJ2-2,-,TRBV19,-,CASSIQKGANTGELFF,TGTGCCAGTAGTATCCAGAAGGGCGCGAACACCGGGGAGCTGTTTTTT
TRBJ1-6,-,TRBV20-1,TRBD1,CSARTAISRDSFLVAYNSPLHF,TGCAGTGCTAGAACCGCTATCTCCCGGGACAGCTTTTTAGTCGCCTATAATTCACCCCTCCACTTT
TRBJ1-6,few,TRBV12-5,-,CASGGTYNSPLHF,TGTGCTAGTGGAGGCACTTATAATTCACCCCTCCACTTT
TRBJ2-1,-,TRBV27,-,CASSLFEQGEQFF,TGTGCCAGCAGTTTATTCGAGCAGGGTGAGCAGTTCTTC
TRBJ2-5,-,TRBV14,-,CASSQWREVNVNRETQYF,TGTGCCAGCAGCCAATGGAGGGAGGTGAATGTGAATCGGGAGACCCAGTACTTC
TRBJ1-3,many,TRBV12-3/TRBV12-4,-,CASSRKESRGDSGNTIYF,TGTGCCAGCAGTCGGAAAGAAAGCAGAGGGGACTCTGGAAACACCATATATTTT
TRBJ2-5,-,TRBV6-2/TRBV6-3,TRBD1,CASSPLGDSVFQETQYF,TGTGCCAGCAGTCCGTTGGGGGACAGCGTTTTCCAAGAGACCCAGTACTTC
TRBJ2-1,few,TRBV20-1,TRBD2,CSAGSVSGVYNEQFF,TGCAGTGCTGGGAGCGTTAGCGGGGTGTACAATGAGCAGTTCTTC
TRBJ2-2,few,TRBV25-1,-,CASRPVGTGELFF,TGTGCCAGCAGGCCCGTCGGAACCGGGGAGCTGTTTTTT
TRBJ2-3,-,TRBV13,-,CASSLEYQDTQYF,TGTGCCAGCAGCTTAGAGTACCAGGATACGCAGTATTTT
TRBJ2-7,many,TRBV7-8,TRBD1,CASSLWGTGYDEQYF,TGTGCCAGCAGCTTATGGGGGACAGGGTACGACGAGCAGTACTTC
TRBJ1-4,-,TRBV7-9,-,CASSFPTSGGQANEKLFF,TGTGCCAGCAGCTTCCCCACAAGCGGGGGGCAAGCTAATGAAAAACTGTTTTTT
TRBJ1-2,-,TRBV7-9,-,CATPGAGHLNYGYTF,TGTGCCACCCCTGGGGCAGGCCACCTTAACTATGGCTACACCTTC
TRBJ1-2,few,TRBV20-1,-,CSARTRQDSNYGYTF,TGCAGTGCTAGAACCCGACAGGACTCTAACTATGGCTACACCTTC